This T cell receptor (beta chain) was captured in a study of cytomegalovirus exposure and HLA in healthy donors. Study context: The Caucasian-associated ancestry cluster contained 65% to 85% of the approximately 400 genotyped donors.

The germline CDR1 and CDR2 sequences are LNHDA and SQIVND (reference sequence). This CDR3 is 17 amino acids long. The V end was cut by 4 bases, the J end by 4 bases, with 19 bases between. Study-wide results and limits: Follow-up analysis later connected one missense variant in DCLRE1C with trimming of TCR beta V- and J-genes. TCR beta sequences numbering 15,000 to 20,000 were associated with HLA alleles at 0.05 false discovery rate in a later analysis. TCR beta sequences reportedly predicted the HLA-A and HLA-B alleles of most subjects accurately.

In the case of this clone: Its antigen remains unknown.

PCR amplification relied on 60 Vbeta primers (plus 13 Jbeta primers). Profiling relied on immunoSEQ multiplex PCR, and the TCRdb table lists in-frame clones only, not all of them. The sample consists of roughly 140,000 clones, over 75% of them appearing once. The J gene is TRBJ1-4, the V gene TRBV19; maybe TRBD1 (6 bases). This TCR was recovered from a man in his thirties or forties in good health and CMV-seropositive. Sequenced material: PBMCs. CDR3 in amino acids: CASSTRSRGQINEKLFF. In DNA form, the CDR3 reads TGTGCCAGTAGTACTCGCAGTAGGGGACAAATTAATGAAAAACTGTTTTTT. The full variable domain, rest sourced from reference TRBV19 and TRBJ1-4, is DGGITQSPKYLFRKEGQNVTLSCEQNLNHDAMYWYRQDPGQGLRLIYYSQIVNDFQKGDIAEGYSVSREKKESFPLTVTSAQKNPTAFYLCASSTRSRGQINEKLFFGSGTQLSVL.